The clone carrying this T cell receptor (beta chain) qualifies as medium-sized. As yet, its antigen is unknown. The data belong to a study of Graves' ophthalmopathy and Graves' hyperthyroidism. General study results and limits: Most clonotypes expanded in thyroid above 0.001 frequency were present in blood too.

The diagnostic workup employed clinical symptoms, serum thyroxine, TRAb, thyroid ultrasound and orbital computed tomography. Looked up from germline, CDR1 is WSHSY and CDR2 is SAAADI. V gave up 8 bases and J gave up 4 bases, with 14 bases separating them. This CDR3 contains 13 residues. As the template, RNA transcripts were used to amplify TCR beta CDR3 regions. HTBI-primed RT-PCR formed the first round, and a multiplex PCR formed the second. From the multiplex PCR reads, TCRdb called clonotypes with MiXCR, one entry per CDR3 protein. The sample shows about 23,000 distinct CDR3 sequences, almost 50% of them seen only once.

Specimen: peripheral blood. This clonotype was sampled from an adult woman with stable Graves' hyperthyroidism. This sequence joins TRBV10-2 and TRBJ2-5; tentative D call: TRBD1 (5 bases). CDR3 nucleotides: TGCGCCAGCCGAAAGGGGATTGGAGAGACCCAGTACTTC. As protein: CASRKGIGETQYF.